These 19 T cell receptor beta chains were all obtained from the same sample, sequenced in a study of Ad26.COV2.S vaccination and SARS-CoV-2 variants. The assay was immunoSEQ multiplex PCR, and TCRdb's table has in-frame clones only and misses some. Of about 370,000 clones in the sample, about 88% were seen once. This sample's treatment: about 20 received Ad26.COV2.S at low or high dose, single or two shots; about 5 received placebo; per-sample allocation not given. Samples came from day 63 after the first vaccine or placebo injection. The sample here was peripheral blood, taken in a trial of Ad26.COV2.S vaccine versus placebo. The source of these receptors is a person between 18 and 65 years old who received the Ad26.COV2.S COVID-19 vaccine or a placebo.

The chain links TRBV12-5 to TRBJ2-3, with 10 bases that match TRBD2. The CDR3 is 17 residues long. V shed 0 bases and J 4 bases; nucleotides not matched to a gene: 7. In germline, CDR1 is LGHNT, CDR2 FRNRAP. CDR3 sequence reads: CASGLVVAGGVPDTQYF. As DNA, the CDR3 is TGTGCTAGTGGTTTGGTAGTAGCGGGGGGCGTCCCAGATACGCAGTATTTT. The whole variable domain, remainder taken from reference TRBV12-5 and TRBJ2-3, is DARVTQTPRHKVTEMGQEVTMRCQPILGHNTVFWYRQTMMQGLELLAYFRNRAPLDDSGMPKDRFSAEMPDATLATLKIQPSEPRDSAVYFCASGLVVAGGVPDTQYFGPGTRLTVL.

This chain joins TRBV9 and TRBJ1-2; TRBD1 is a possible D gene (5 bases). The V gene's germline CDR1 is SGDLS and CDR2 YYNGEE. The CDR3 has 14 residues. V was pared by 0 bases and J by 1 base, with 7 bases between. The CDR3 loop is CASSVGGFNYGYTF. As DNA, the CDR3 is TGTGCCAGCAGCGTAGGGGGGTTTAACTATGGCTACACCTTC. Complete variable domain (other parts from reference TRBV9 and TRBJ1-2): DSGVTQTPKHLITATGQRVTLRCSPRSGDLSVYWYQQSLDQGLQFLIQYYNGEERAKGNILERFSAQQFPDLHSELNLSSLELGDSALYFCASSVGGFNYGYTFGSGTRLTVV.

This chain's CDR3 is CASSPWATNTEAFF. CDR3 nucleotide sequence: TGCGCCAGCAGTCCTTGGGCCACGAACACTGAAGCTTTCTTT. The gene calls are TRBV10-2 and TRBJ1-1; D gene uncertain. V lost 5 bases, J lost 1 base, and 11 bases lay in between. The CDR3 extends over 14 amino acids. CDR1 is WSHSY, CDR2 SAAADI, per germline.

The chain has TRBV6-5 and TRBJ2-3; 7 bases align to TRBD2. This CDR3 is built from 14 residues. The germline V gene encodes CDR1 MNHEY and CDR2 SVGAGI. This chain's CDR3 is CAGRASKESDTQYF. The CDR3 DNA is TGTGCGGGGAGGGCTAGCAAAGAGTCAGATACGCAGTATTTT.

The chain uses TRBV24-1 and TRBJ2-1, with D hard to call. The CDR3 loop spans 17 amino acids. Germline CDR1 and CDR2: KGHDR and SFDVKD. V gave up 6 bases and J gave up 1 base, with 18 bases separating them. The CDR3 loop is CATSTYSGRISYNEQFF. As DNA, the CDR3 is TGTGCCACCAGTACTTACTCAGGTCGTATTTCCTACAATGAGCAGTTCTTC.

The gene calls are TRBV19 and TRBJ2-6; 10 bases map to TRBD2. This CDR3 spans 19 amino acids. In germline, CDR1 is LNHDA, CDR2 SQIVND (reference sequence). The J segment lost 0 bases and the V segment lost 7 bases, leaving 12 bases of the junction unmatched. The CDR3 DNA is TGTGCCAGTACCCAGGAGCTAGCGGGGGCCCTCTCTGGGGCCAACGTCCTGACTTTC. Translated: CASTQELAGALSGANVLTF.

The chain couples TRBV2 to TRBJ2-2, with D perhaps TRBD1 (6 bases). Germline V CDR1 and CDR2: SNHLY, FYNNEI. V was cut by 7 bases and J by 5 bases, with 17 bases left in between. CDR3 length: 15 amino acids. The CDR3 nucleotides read TGTGCCAGCACTCCTAACTTTCAGGGGACCGGGGAGCTGTTTTTT. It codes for CASTPNFQGTGELFF. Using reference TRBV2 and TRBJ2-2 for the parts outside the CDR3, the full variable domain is EPEVTQTPSHQVTQMGQEVILRCVPISNHLYFYWYRQILGQKVEFLVSFYNNEISEKSEIFDDQFSVERPDGSNFTLKIRSTKLEDSAMYFCASTPNFQGTGELFFGEGSRLTVL.

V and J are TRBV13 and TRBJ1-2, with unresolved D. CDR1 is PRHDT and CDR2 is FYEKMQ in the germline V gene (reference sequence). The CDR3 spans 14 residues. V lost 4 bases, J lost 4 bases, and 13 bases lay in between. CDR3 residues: CASSSTPPLYGYTF. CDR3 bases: TGTGCCAGCAGCTCCACGCCGCCCCTCTATGGCTACACCTTC.

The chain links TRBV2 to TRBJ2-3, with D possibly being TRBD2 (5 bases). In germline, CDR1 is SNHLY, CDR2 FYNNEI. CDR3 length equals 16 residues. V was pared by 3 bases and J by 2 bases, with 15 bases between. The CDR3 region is CASSEMSGRLTDTQYF. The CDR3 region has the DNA TGTGCCAGCAGTGAGATGAGCGGTCGACTCACAGATACGCAGTATTTT. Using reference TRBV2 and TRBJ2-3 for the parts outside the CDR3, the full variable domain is EPEVTQTPSHQVTQMGQEVILRCVPISNHLYFYWYRQILGQKVEFLVSFYNNEISEKSEIFDDQFSVERPDGSNFTLKIRSTKLEDSAMYFCASSEMSGRLTDTQYFGPGTRLTVL.

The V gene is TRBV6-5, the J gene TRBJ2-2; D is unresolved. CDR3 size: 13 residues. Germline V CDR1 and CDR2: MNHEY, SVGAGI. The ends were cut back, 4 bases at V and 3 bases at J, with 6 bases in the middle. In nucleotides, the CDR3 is TGTGCCAGCAGTTGGGTCCACACCGGGGAGCTGTTTTTT. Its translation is CASSWVHTGELFF.

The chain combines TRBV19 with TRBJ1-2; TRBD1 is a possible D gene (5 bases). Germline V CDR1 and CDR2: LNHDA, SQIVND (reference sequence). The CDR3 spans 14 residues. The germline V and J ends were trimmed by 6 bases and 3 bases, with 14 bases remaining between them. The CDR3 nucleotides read TGTGCCAGTAGAAAAGCCGACAGCTACTATGGCTACACCTTC. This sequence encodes CASRKADSYYGYTF.

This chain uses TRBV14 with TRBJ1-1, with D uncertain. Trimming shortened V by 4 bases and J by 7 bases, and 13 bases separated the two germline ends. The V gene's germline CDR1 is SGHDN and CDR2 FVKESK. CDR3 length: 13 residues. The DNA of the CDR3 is TGTGCCAGCAGCCCCACATCCGCCAGTGAAGCTTTCTTT. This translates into CASSPTSASEAFF. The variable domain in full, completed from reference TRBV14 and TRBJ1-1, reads EAGVTQFPSHSVIEKGQTVTLRCDPISGHDNLYWYRRVMGKEIKFLLHFVKESKQDESGMPNNRFLAERTGGTYSTLKVQPAELEDSGVYFCASSPTSASEAFFGQGTRLTVV.

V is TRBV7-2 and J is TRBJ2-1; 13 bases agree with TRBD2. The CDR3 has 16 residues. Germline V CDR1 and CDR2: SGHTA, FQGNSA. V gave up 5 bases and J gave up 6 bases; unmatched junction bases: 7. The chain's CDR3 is CASSTTGTSGANEQFF. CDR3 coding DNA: TGTGCCAGCAGCACAACCGGGACTAGCGGGGCCAATGAGCAGTTCTTC. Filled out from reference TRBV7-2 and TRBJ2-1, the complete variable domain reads GAGVSQSPSNKVTEKGKDVELRCDPISGHTALYWYRQSLGQGLEFLIYFQGNSAPDKSGLPSDRFSAERTGGSVSTLTIQRTQQEDSAVYLCASSTTGTSGANEQFFGPGTRLTVL.

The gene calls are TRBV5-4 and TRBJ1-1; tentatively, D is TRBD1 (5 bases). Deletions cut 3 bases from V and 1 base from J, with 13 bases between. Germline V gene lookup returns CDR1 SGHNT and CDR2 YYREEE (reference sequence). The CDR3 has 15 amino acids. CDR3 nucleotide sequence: TGTGCCAGCAGCTCACCGGGACGGTCGAACACTGAAGCTTTCTTT. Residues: CASSSPGRSNTEAFF.

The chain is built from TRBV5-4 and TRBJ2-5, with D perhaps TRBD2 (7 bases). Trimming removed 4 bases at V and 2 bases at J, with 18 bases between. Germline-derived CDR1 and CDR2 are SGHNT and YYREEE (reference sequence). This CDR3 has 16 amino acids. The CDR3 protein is CASSMAGAGTQETQYF. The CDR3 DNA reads TGTGCCAGCAGCATGGCGGGGGCGGGGACGCAAGAGACCCAGTACTTC.

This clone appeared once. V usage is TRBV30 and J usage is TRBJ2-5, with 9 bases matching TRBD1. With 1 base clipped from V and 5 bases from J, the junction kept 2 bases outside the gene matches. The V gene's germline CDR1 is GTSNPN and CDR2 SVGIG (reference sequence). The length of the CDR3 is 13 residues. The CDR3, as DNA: TGTGCCTGGAGTGATGGACAGGGGGAGACCCAGTACTTC. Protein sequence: CAWSDGQGETQYF.

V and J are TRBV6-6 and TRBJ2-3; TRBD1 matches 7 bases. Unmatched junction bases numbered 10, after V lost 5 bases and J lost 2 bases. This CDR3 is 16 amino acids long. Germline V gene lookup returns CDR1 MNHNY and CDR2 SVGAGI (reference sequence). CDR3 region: CASSRAGTAPTDTQYF. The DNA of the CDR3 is TGTGCCAGCAGTCGAGCCGGGACAGCTCCCACAGATACGCAGTATTTT.

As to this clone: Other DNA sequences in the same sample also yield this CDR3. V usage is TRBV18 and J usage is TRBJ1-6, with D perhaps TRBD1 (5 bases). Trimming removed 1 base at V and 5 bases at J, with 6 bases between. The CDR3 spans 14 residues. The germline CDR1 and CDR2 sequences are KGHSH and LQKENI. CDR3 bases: TGTGCCAGCTCACCACGGGGGAATAATTCACCCCTCCACTTT. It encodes CASSPRGNNSPLHF.

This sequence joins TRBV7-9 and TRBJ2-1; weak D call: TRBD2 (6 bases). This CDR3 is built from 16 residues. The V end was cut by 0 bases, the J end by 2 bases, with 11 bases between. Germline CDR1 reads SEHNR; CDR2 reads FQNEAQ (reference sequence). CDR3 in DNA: TGTGCCAGCAGCTTAGCGCCGGGGGTTGCCTACAATGAGCAGTTCTTC. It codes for CASSLAPGVAYNEQFF.